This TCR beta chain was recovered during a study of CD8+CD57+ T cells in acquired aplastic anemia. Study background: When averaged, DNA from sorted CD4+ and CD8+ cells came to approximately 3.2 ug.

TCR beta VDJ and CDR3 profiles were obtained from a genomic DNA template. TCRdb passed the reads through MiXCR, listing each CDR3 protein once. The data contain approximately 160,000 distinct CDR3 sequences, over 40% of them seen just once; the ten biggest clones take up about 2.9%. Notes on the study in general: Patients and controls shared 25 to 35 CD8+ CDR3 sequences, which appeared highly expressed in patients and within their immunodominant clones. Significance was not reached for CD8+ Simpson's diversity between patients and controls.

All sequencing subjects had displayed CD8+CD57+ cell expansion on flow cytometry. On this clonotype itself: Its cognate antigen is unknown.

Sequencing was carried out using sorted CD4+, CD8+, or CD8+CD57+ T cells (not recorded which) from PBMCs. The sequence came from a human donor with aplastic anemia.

Here the CDR3 reads CASSRRQTSYNSPLHF. The CDR3 bases are TGTGCCAGCAGCCGGAGACAGACCTCCTATAATTCACCCCTCCACTTT. The V and J genes are TRBV11-2 and TRBJ1-6; a weak D match, TRBD1 (5 bases). The CDR3 totals 16 residues. Looked up from germline, CDR1 is SGHAT and CDR2 is FQNNGV. The ends were cut back, 5 bases at V and 0 bases at J, with 11 bases in the middle. Combining the CDR3 with reference TRBV11-2 and TRBJ1-6 gives the whole variable domain EAGVAQSPRYKIIEKRQSVAFWCNPISGHATLYWYQQILGQGPKLLIQFQNNGVVDDSQLPKDRFSAERLKGVDSTLKIQPAKLEDSAVYLCASSRRQTSYNSPLHFGNGTRLTVT.